The 20 T cell receptor beta chains below come from one sample, sequenced in a study of shared clonotypes between healthy human individuals. The data were produced by immunoSEQ multiplex PCR, yet TCRdb's version contains in-frame clones alone and is incomplete. The sample comprises about half a million clones, more than 75% of which are singletons, and around 13% rests with the top ten. The sequenced material came from PBMCs. These TCRs come from a woman aged 40 to 49 in good health. Some clones in this sample may be carry-over from other donors' samples.

V and J are TRBV29-1 and TRBJ1-4, with D possibly being TRBD1 (5 bases). Germline values: CDR1 SQVTM, CDR2 ANQGSEA. The CDR3 sequence is 13 residues long. V was cut by 7 bases and J by 8 bases, with 17 bases left in between. As DNA, the CDR3 is TGCAGCGCGTCACAGGTCAGAGAAGAAAAACTGTTTTTT. It codes for CSASQVREEKLFF.

The V and J genes are TRBV18 and TRBJ2-2; 12 bases are a match to TRBD2. Germline CDR1 and CDR2: KGHSH and LQKENI. Trimming cost V 2 bases and J 6 bases; bases outside gene matches: 7. This CDR3 is built from 17 residues. CDR3 in amino acids: CASSPATSGSVPGELFF. The CDR3 DNA reads TGTGCCAGCTCACCAGCGACTAGCGGGAGTGTTCCCGGGGAGCTGTTTTTT.

As for this clone: Its ends do not fully match the called genes, so a read error is possible. This chain connects TRBV6-5 to TRBJ2-2, with TRBD2 matching 10 bases. The CDR3 is made up of 16 amino acids. Germline lookup yields CDR1 MNHEY and CDR2 SVGAGI. CDR3: CVSSSLAGDGTGELFF. The DNA of the CDR3 is TGTGTCAGCAGTTCCCTAGCGGGAGATGGTACCGGGGAGCTGTTTTTT.

The J gene is TRBJ2-3, the V gene TRBV9, with TRBD2 matching 12 bases. Germline V gives CDR1 SGDLS, CDR2 YYNGEE. The CDR3 sequence is 20 residues long. V shed 0 bases, J shed 4 bases, and the junction held 15 bases outside the gene matches. In DNA form, the CDR3 reads TGTGCCAGCAGCGTAGAAGGACCAGGGACTAGCGGGCCTGGCGCAGATACGCAGTATTTT. This sequence encodes CASSVEGPGTSGPGADTQYF.

V usage is TRBV19 and J usage is TRBJ2-5, with D perhaps matching TRBD1 or TRBD2 (5 bases each). Judging by the DNA end, TRBJ2-7 fits better; the J call may be wrong. CDR3 length: 14 amino acids. The germline gives CDR1 LNHDA, CDR2 SQIVND (reference sequence). The CDR3 DNA follows: TGTGCCAGTAGTATGATCCAGGGAGCCTACGAGCAGTACTTC. It is translated as CASSMIQGAYEQYF.

The chain joins TRBV18 to TRBJ2-6, with D perhaps matching TRBD1 (5 bases). The CDR3 is 16 residues long. CDR1 is KGHSH and CDR2 is LQKENI in the germline V gene. The V and J ends lost 0 bases and 0 bases respectively, with 6 bases between them. The CDR3 here is CASSPPQGSGANVLTF. As DNA, the CDR3 is TGTGCCAGCTCACCACCGCAGGGCTCTGGGGCCAACGTCCTGACTTTC.

The genes are TRBV28 and TRBJ2-4; D is ambiguous. Germline V gives CDR1 MDHEN, CDR2 SYDVKM. CDR3 length: 12 residues. V was pared by 3 bases and J by 14 bases, with 14 bases between. The CDR3 loop reads CASSFRSGREYF. The CDR3 coding sequence is TGTGCCAGCAGTTTTCGGTCGGGTCGGGAGTACTTC.

The chain combines TRBV7-2 with TRBJ2-7, with 9 bases fitting TRBD1. V lost 2 bases to trimming and J lost 8 bases; unmatched junction nucleotides: 7. Germline V gene sequence: CDR1 SGHTA, CDR2 FQGNSA. CDR3 size: 14 residues. In DNA, the CDR3 is TGTGCCAGCAGCTTACCCGGGACAGGGCGTCAGCAGTACTTC. Its protein is CASSLPGTGRQQYF.

V gene TRBV7-2 combines with J gene TRBJ2-1, with D possibly being TRBD1 (5 bases). This CDR3 is 13 amino acids long. The V gene's germline CDR1 is SGHTA and CDR2 FQGNSA. V was pared by 5 bases and J by 8 bases, with 13 bases between. The CDR3 DNA is TGTGCCAGCAGCCCCCAGGGTCTGGATGAGCAGTTCTTC. It yields the protein CASSPQGLDEQFF.

This sequence joins TRBV7-2 and TRBJ1-2; D ambiguous. This CDR3 region has 13 residues. Trimming removed 1 base at V and 3 bases at J, with 6 bases between. Germline V gene data show CDR1 as SGHTA and CDR2 as FQGNSA. CDR3 in DNA: TGTGCCAGCAGCTTAGTCCAGGACTATGGCTACACCTTC. This gives the protein CASSLVQDYGYTF.

The genes are TRBV7-8 and TRBJ2-7; TRBD1 matches at 8 bases. V gave up 4 bases and J gave up 3 bases; unmatched junction bases: 5. Germline loops: CDR1 SGHVS, CDR2 FQNEAQ. This CDR3 has 14 residues. CDR3 amino acids: CASSSTGVLYEQYF. DNA for the CDR3: TGTGCCAGCAGCTCGACAGGGGTTCTCTACGAGCAGTACTTC.

The chain uses TRBV15 and TRBJ2-7; TRBD1 matches 7 bases. Looked up from germline, CDR1 is LNHNV and CDR2 is YYDKDF (reference sequence). CDR3 length: 15 amino acids. Unmatched junction bases numbered 4, after V lost 1 base and J lost 1 base. The CDR3 bases are TGTGCCACCAGCAGAGGGGGGACAGAGTCCTACGAGCAGTACTTC. It is translated as CATSRGGTESYEQYF.

This clone was counted only a few times. The chain couples TRBV29-1 to TRBJ1-1; 8 nucleotides align to TRBD1. The CDR3 loop spans 12 amino acids. Germline assignment: CDR1 SQVTM and CDR2 ANQGSEA. V was clipped by 6 bases and J by 4 bases; unmatched bases: 4. The CDR3 reads CSVDRGSTEAFF. DNA of the CDR3: TGCAGCGTCGACAGGGGTAGCACTGAAGCTTTCTTT.

Only a few counts were recorded for this clone. The V gene is TRBV5-5, the J gene TRBJ2-7; 7 bases map to TRBD2. The ends lost 0 bases at V and 2 bases at J; junction bases unmatched: 8. The germline V gene encodes CDR1 SGHKS and CDR2 YYEKEE (reference sequence). The CDR3 has 16 residues. CDR3 sequence: CASSLGPGGRTYEQYF. DNA for the CDR3: TGTGCCAGCAGCTTGGGGCCGGGCGGGAGAACCTACGAGCAGTACTTC.

CDR3 DNA: TGTGCCAGCAGCTCGTCTAGCGGGAGTTACAATGAGCAGTTCTTC. Translation gives CASSSSSGSYNEQFF. The rearrangement uses TRBV5-4 and TRBJ2-1; 10 bases line up with TRBD2. CDR3 size: 15 residues. Trimming took 3 bases from V and 4 from J; bases not matched to a gene: 4. Germline CDR1 and CDR2: SGHNT and YYREEE (reference sequence).

The V and J genes are TRBV20-1 and TRBJ2-3; a possible D gene is TRBD2 (6 bases). CDR1 and CDR2 (germline): DFQATT, SNEGSKA (reference sequence). The CDR3 runs 11 residues. The CDR3 region has the DNA TGCAGCGAGGGGAGGACAGATACGCAGTATTTT. Protein product: CSEGRTDTQYF.

The V and J genes are TRBV4-2 and TRBJ2-1, with D perhaps being TRBD1 or TRBD2 (6 bases each). The V gene's germline CDR1 is LGHNA and CDR2 YNFKEQ. V shed 2 bases and J shed 7 bases, with 15 bases lying between them. The CDR3 is 15 residues long. CDR3 amino acids: CASSQRSGDFNEQFF. The CDR3 DNA reads as TGTGCCAGCAGCCAACGATCAGGGGACTTTAATGAGCAGTTCTTC.

With respect to this clone: The same CDR3 is also encoded by other DNA sequences in this sample. This rearrangement joins TRBV19 to TRBJ2-7; 8 nucleotides align to TRBD2. With 2 bases clipped from V and 3 bases from J, the junction kept 3 bases outside the gene matches. Looked up from germline, CDR1 is LNHDA and CDR2 is SQIVND (reference sequence). The length of the CDR3 is 14 residues. CDR3 residues: CASSILAGGYEQYF. DNA for the CDR3: TGTGCCAGTAGTATACTAGCGGGTGGCTACGAGCAGTACTTC.

The chain carries TRBV9 and TRBJ1-5; D is ambiguous. The CDR3 contains 16 residues. The germline CDR1 and CDR2 sequences are SGDLS and YYNGEE. The V end was cut by 4 bases, the J end by 1 base, with 15 bases between. The CDR3 DNA reads as TGTGCCAGCAGCCCGTCACTTGGAGGGAGCAATCAGCCCCAGCATTTT. Translated, it gives CASSPSLGGSNQPQHF.

The V and J genes are TRBV10-3 and TRBJ1-2; D gene ambiguous. Germline V gene data show CDR1 as ENHRY and CDR2 as SYGVKD. With 3 bases removed from V and 6 bases from J, the gap between germline ends came to 8 bases. The CDR3 sequence is 12 residues long. CDR3 residues: CAISDRADGYTF. The CDR3 coding sequence is TGTGCCATCAGTGACCGGGCCGATGGCTACACCTTC.